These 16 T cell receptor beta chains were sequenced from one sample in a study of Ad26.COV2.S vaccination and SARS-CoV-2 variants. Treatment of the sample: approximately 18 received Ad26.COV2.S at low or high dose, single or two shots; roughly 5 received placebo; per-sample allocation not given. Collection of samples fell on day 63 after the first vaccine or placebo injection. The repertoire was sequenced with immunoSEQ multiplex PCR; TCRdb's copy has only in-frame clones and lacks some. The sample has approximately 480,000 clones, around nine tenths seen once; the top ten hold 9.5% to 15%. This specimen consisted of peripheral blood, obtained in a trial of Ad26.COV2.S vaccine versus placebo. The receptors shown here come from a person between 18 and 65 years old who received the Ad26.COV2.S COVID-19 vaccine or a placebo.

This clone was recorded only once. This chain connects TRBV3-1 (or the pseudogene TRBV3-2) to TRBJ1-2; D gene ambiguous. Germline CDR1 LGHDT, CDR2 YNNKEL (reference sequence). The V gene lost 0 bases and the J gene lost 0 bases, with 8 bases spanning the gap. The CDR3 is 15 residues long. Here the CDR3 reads CASSQEKVANYGYTF. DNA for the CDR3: TGTGCCAGCAGCCAAGAAAAGGTAGCTAACTATGGCTACACCTTC.

CDR3 bases: TGTGCCAGCAGCTTAGACAGCGGAACCACAGATACGCAGTATTTT. Amino acids: CASSLDSGTTDTQYF. The chain is built from TRBV11-2 and TRBJ2-3, with D maybe TRBD2 (5 bases). Germline loops: CDR1 SGHAT, CDR2 FQNNGV. Trimming stripped 0 bases from V and 2 bases from J, with 9 bases between. The CDR3 is made up of 15 amino acids.

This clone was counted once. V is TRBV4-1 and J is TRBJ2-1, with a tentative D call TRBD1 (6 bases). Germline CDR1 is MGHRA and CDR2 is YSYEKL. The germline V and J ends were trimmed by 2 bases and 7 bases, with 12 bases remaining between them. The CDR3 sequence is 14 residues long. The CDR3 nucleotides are TGCGCCAGCAGCCAACCCACGAGGGGGAATGAGCAGTTCTTC. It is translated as CASSQPTRGNEQFF.

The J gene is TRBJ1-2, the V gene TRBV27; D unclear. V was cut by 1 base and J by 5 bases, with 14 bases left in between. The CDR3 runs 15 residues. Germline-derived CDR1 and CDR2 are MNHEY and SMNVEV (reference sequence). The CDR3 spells CASSLYLGEGYGYTF. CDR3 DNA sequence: TGTGCCAGCAGTTTATACCTTGGGGAGGGTTATGGCTACACCTTC.

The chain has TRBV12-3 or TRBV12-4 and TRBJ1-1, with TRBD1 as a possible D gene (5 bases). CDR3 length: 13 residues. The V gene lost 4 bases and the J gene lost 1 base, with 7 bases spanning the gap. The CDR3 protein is CASSWGQNTEAFF. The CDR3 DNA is TGTGCCAGCAGTTGGGGCCAGAACACTGAAGCTTTCTTT.

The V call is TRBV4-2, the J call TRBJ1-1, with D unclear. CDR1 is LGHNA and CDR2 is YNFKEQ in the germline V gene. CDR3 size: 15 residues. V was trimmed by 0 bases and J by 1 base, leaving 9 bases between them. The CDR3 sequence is CASSQEDKQNTEAFF. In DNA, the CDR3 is TGTGCCAGCAGCCAAGAAGACAAACAGAACACTGAAGCTTTCTTT.

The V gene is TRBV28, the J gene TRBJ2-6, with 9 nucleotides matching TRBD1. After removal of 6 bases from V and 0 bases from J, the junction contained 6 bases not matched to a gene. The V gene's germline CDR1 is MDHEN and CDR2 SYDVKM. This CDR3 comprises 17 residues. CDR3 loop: CASSRDRVSSGANVLTF. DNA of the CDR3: TGTGCCAGCAGCCGGGACAGGGTTTCCTCTGGGGCCAACGTCCTGACTTTC. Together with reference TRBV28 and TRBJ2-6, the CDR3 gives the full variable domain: DVKVTQSSRYLVKRTGEKVFLECVQDMDHENMFWYRQDPGLGLRLIYFSYDVKMKEKGDIPEGYSVSREKKERFSLILESASTNQTSMYLCASSRDRVSSGANVLTFGAGSRLTVL.

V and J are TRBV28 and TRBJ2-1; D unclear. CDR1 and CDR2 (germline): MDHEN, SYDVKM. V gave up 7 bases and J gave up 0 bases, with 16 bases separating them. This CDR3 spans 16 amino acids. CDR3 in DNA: TGTGCCAGCACCCTTCCTGGGGTGAGCTCCTACAATGAGCAGTTCTTC. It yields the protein CASTLPGVSSYNEQFF. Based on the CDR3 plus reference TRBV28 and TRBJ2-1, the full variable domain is DVKVTQSSRYLVKRTGEKVFLECVQDMDHENMFWYRQDPGLGLRLIYFSYDVKMKEKGDIPEGYSVSREKKERFSLILESASTNQTSMYLCASTLPGVSSYNEQFFGPGTRLTVL.

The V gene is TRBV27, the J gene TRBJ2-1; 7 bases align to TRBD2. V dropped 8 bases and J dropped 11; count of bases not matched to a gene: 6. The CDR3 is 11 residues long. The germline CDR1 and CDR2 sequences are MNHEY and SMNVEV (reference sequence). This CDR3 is CASHTSAKQFF. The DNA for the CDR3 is TGTGCCAGCCACACTAGCGCTAAGCAGTTCTTC.

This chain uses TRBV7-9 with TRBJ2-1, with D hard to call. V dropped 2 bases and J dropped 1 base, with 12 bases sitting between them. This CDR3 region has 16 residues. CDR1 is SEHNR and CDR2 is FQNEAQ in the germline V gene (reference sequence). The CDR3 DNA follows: TGTGCCAGCAGCTTATCCCATTGGTTATCCTACAATGAGCAGTTCTTC. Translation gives CASSLSHWLSYNEQFF.

CDR3: CASSFPGASTGELFF. CDR3 nucleotides: TGTGCCAGCAGTTTCCCCGGGGCTTCCACCGGGGAGCTGTTTTTT. This sequence joins TRBV6-2 or TRBV6-3 and TRBJ2-2, with D perhaps given as TRBD1 or TRBD2 (5 bases each). From germline, CDR1 is MNHEY and CDR2 SVGEGT. V gave up 4 bases and J gave up 4 bases, with 13 bases separating them. The CDR3 has 15 amino acids.

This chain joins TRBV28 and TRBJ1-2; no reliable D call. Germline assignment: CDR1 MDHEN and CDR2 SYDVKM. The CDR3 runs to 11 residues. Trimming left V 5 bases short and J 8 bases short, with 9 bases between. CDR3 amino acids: CASSGFQGYTF. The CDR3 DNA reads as TGTGCCAGCAGTGGGTTTCAAGGCTACACCTTC.

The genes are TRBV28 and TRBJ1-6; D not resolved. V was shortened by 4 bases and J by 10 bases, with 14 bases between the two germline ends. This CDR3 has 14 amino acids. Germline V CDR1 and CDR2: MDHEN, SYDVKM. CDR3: CASSWSRDLSPLHF. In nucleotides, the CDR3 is TGTGCCAGCAGTTGGAGTCGGGATCTCTCACCCCTCCACTTT.

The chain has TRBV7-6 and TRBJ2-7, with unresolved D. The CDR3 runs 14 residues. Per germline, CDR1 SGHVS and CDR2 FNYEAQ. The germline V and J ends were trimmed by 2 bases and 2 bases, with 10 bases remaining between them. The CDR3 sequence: CASSLSETTYEQYF. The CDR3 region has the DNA TGTGCCAGCAGCTTAAGCGAGACAACCTACGAGCAGTACTTC.

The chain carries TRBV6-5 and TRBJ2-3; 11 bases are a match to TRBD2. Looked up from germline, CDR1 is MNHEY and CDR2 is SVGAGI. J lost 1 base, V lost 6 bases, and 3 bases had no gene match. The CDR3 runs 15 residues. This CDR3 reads CASRPLAGGTDTQYF. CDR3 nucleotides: TGTGCCAGCAGGCCACTAGCGGGAGGCACAGATACGCAGTATTTT.

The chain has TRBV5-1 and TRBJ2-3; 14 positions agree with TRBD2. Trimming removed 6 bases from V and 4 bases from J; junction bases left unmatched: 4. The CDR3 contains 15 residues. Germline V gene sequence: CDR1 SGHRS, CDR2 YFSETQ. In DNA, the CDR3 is TGCGCCAGCACCCGGGGACTAGCGGGGGCAGATACGCAGTATTTT. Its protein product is CASTRGLAGADTQYF.